These 27 T cell receptor beta chains originate from one sample sequenced in a study of CD8 T cells in Susac syndrome. Reverse transcription of about 0.45 to 1 ug RNA was carried out with random hexamers. TCRdb reprocessed the immunoSEQ multiplex PCR reads via MiXCR and lists one record per CDR3 protein. The table lists about 110,000 distinct CDR3 sequences, around 95% of them singletons, with 0.096% in the top ten. Material for sequencing was CD4+ T cells from PBMCs. The receptors were sampled from a human donor in good health.

The chain uses TRBV5-6 and TRBJ1-5; a possible D gene is TRBD1 (6 bases). The CDR3 has 15 amino acids. Germline CDR1 reads SGHDT; CDR2 reads YYEEEE. Trimming left V 4 bases short and J 4 bases short, with 15 bases between. The CDR3 region is CASSPNQGQNQPQHF. CDR3 nucleotide sequence: TGTGCCAGCAGCCCGAACCAAGGACAGAATCAGCCCCAGCATTTT. The full variable domain, rest sourced from reference TRBV5-6 and TRBJ1-5, is DAGVTQSPTHLIKTRGQQVTLRCSPKSGHDTVSWYQQALGQGPQFIFQYYEEEERQRGNFPDRFSGHQFPNYSSELNVNALLLGDSALYLCASSPNQGQNQPQHFGDGTRLSIL.

The CDR3 reads CASSSDPRETQYF. CDR3 in DNA: TGCGCCAGCAGCTCCGACCCCCGTGAGACCCAGTACTTC. The chain uses TRBV5-1 and TRBJ2-5; no reliable D call. V was cut by 3 bases and J by 5 bases, with 11 bases left in between. CDR3 size: 13 residues. Germline CDR1 reads SGHRS; CDR2 reads YFSETQ.

The chain couples TRBV5-4 to TRBJ2-7, with D perhaps TRBD2 (6 bases). This CDR3 is built from 15 residues. V was clipped by 4 bases and J by 1 base, with 15 bases between them. Germline-derived CDR1 and CDR2 are SGHNT and YYREEE (reference sequence). This CDR3 reads CASSPPGGESYEQYF. As DNA, the CDR3 is TGTGCCAGCAGCCCCCCCGGGGGTGAGTCCTACGAGCAGTACTTC.

The chain is built from TRBV28 and TRBJ1-5; no clear D gene. There are 12 residues in the CDR3. Trimming removed 3 bases at V and 6 bases at J, with 6 bases between. CDR1 MDHEN and CDR2 SYDVKM come from the germline V gene. CDR3 nucleotides: TGTGCCAGCAGTTTCTTCCCTCAGCCCCAGCATTTT. Residues: CASSFFPQPQHF.

The chain joins TRBV28 to TRBJ2-7, with a possible D match to TRBD2 (5 bases). Looked up from germline, CDR1 is MDHEN and CDR2 is SYDVKM. The CDR3 length is 13 residues. Trimming pared 9 bases from V and 9 bases from J, leaving 21 bases between. CDR3 in amino acids: CASTPPLSEGQYF. In nucleotides, the CDR3 is TGTGCCAGTACGCCCCCACTTTCCGAGGGGCAGTACTTC.

The chain uses TRBV5-4 and TRBJ2-7, with D tentatively TRBD1 (6 bases). Trimming removed 0 bases from V and 7 bases from J, with 11 bases in between. This CDR3 is built from 13 residues. CDR1 and CDR2 (germline): SGHNT, YYREEE (reference sequence). The DNA for the CDR3 is TGTGCCAGCAGCTTGGTGGGGGCGCAGGAGCAGTACTTC. Translation: CASSLVGAQEQYF.

The J gene is TRBJ2-3, the V gene TRBV3-1; 7 bases are a match to TRBD1. The CDR3 has 16 residues. Germline CDR1 and CDR2: LGHDT and YNNKEL (reference sequence). Unmatched junction bases numbered 9, after V lost 3 bases and J lost 3 bases. Written as DNA, the CDR3 is TGTGCCAGCAGCCACCCCAGCCAGGGGGTGACAGATACGCAGTATTTT. Translated: CASSHPSQGVTDTQYF.

V and J are TRBV23-1 and TRBJ2-1, with 10 nucleotides matching TRBD2. TRBV23-1 is marked as an open reading frame, function uncertain. The J segment lost 6 bases and the V segment lost 1 base, leaving 9 bases of the junction unmatched. The length of the CDR3 is 17 residues. The CDR3 here is CASSQCMILAGANEQFF. The CDR3 bases are TGCGCCAGCAGTCAATGTATGATTCTAGCGGGGGCCAATGAGCAGTTCTTC.

This CDR3 reads CANAGQEGNQPQHF. CDR3 DNA: TGTGCCAACGCAGGACAGGAGGGCAATCAGCCCCAGCATTTT. This chain uses TRBV10-3 with TRBJ1-5; 7 positions agree with TRBD1. The CDR3 runs 14 residues. In germline, CDR1 is ENHRY, CDR2 SYGVKD. Germline trimming cut 10 bases from V and 2 bases from J; bases unmatched to any gene: 8.

The chain links TRBV18 to TRBJ2-3; 7 positions match TRBD2. In germline, CDR1 is KGHSH, CDR2 LQKENI. The CDR3 is 16 residues long. V lost 1 base and J lost 2; bases outside the gene matches: 6. CDR3 protein: CASSPLGGSITDTQYF. The CDR3 DNA reads as TGTGCCAGCTCACCACTCGGCGGGAGTATCACAGATACGCAGTATTTT. The full variable domain, rest sourced from reference TRBV18 and TRBJ2-3, is NAGVMQNPRHLVRRRGQEARLRCSPMKGHSHVYWYRQLPEEGLKFMVYLQKENIIDESGMPKERFSAEFPKEGPSILRIQQVVRGDSAAYFCASSPLGGSITDTQYFGPGTRLTVL.

The chain carries TRBV12-3 or TRBV12-4 and TRBJ2-2; 7 bases are a match to TRBD1. The CDR3 runs to 15 residues. Trimming cost V 5 bases and J 0 bases; bases outside gene matches: 3. CDR3 loop: CASSRGQANTGELFF. CDR3 bases: TGTGCCAGCAGTAGGGGGCAAGCGAACACCGGGGAGCTGTTTTTT.

The V gene is TRBV5-1, the J gene TRBJ2-5; perhaps TRBD1 as D (6 bases). This CDR3 spans 16 amino acids. V dropped 0 bases and J dropped 5 bases, with 17 bases sitting between them. CDR1 is SGHRS and CDR2 is YFSETQ in the germline V gene. The CDR3, as DNA: TGCGCCAGCAGCTTGGCTATTGGCACAGGGAGCGAGACCCAGTACTTC. Amino acids: CASSLAIGTGSETQYF.

The J gene is TRBJ1-5, the V gene TRBV29-1; TRBD1 agrees at 7 bases. V shed 6 bases and J 2 bases; nucleotides not matched to a gene: 10. Per germline, CDR1 SQVTM and CDR2 ANQGSEA. The CDR3 totals 15 residues. The CDR3 loop reads CSVTGDQAGNQPQHF. CDR3 DNA sequence: TGCAGCGTCACAGGGGATCAGGCTGGCAATCAGCCCCAGCATTTT.

The J gene is TRBJ1-2, the V gene TRBV28; D might be TRBD1 (5 bases). Between the trimmed V and J ends, which lost 7 bases and 3 bases, there was a span of 18 bases. Germline V gene sequence: CDR1 MDHEN, CDR2 SYDVKM. The CDR3 consists of 15 residues. In nucleotides, the CDR3 is TGTGCCAGCACCACATCCGCGGCGGGGGACTATGGCTACACCTTC. Amino acids: CASTTSAAGDYGYTF.

The genes are TRBV4-2 and TRBJ2-5, with TRBD2 matching over 9 bases. Germline trimming cut 1 base from V and 5 bases from J; bases unmatched to any gene: 8. This CDR3 contains 16 residues. Germline values: CDR1 LGHNA, CDR2 YNFKEQ. The CDR3 region has the DNA TGTGCCAGCAGCCAAGTTTCTAGCGGGACGTCGGAGACCCAGTACTTC. Amino acid sequence: CASSQVSSGTSETQYF.

V gene TRBV6-6 combines with J gene TRBJ2-1, with D possibly matching TRBD2 (6 bases). The CDR3 spans 14 residues. The V end lost 5 bases, the J end lost 0 bases, and 8 bases lay between the germline ends. From germline, CDR1 is MNHNY and CDR2 SVGAGI (reference sequence). The CDR3 region has the DNA TGTGCCAGCAGTCGAGCGGGCTCCTACAATGAGCAGTTCTTC. Protein product: CASSRAGSYNEQFF.

The chain joins TRBV20-1 to TRBJ1-2; D is perhaps TRBD1 (6 bases). Germline V CDR1 and CDR2: DFQATT, SNEGSKA (reference sequence). There are 15 residues in the CDR3. V was clipped by 0 bases and J by 2 bases, with 13 bases between them. The CDR3 DNA reads as TGCAGTGCTAGAGAGTGGGGGCAGGGGAACTATGGCTACACCTTC. Amino acids: CSAREWGQGNYGYTF.

This chain's CDR3 is CASSQVLRPYEQYF. CDR3 sequence (DNA): TGTGCCAGCAGCCAAGTCTTGCGACCCTACGAGCAGTACTTC. This chain joins TRBV14 and TRBJ2-7; no reliable D call. The CDR3 spans 14 residues. Per the germline V gene, CDR1 is SGHDN and CDR2 is FVKESK. V gave up 1 base and J gave up 2 bases, with 9 bases separating them. Filled out from reference TRBV14 and TRBJ2-7, the complete variable domain reads EAGVTQFPSHSVIEKGQTVTLRCDPISGHDNLYWYRRVMGKEIKFLLHFVKESKQDESGMPNNRFLAERTGGTYSTLKVQPAELEDSGVYFCASSQVLRPYEQYFGPGTRLTVT.

This clonotype was seen only once. The chain links TRBV16 to TRBJ2-7; D gene ambiguous. Trimming pared 2 bases from V and 1 base from J, leaving 12 bases between. The CDR3 contains 15 residues. CDR1 and CDR2 (germline): KGHSY, FQNENV. The CDR3 loop reads CASSQEVVPSYEQYF. The DNA for the CDR3 is TGTGCCAGCAGCCAAGAAGTTGTTCCATCCTACGAGCAGTACTTC.

This chain links TRBV2 with TRBJ2-5; 9 nucleotides align to TRBD1. Losses at the gene ends were 6 bases for V and 4 bases for J; bases not matched to a gene: 6. This CDR3 has 14 residues. Germline V lookup: CDR1 SNHLY, CDR2 FYNNEI. The CDR3 reads CASSYRGQGETQYF. The CDR3 DNA reads as TGTGCCAGCAGCTACAGGGGGCAAGGAGAGACCCAGTACTTC.

This rearrangement joins TRBV29-1 to TRBJ2-6, with TRBD1 matching 7 bases. The CDR3 runs 15 residues. Trimming cost V 5 bases and J 0 bases; bases outside gene matches: 4. Germline CDR1 and CDR2: SQVTM and ANQGSEA. The CDR3 DNA reads TGCAGCGTTTTCACAGGGGACTCTGGGGCCAACGTCCTGACTTTC. Translation: CSVFTGDSGANVLTF.

The chain combines TRBV29-1 with TRBJ1-1; 9 bases are a match to TRBD1. The CDR3 has 12 residues. Germline trimming cut 6 bases from V and 6 bases from J; bases unmatched to any gene: 5. The V gene's germline CDR1 is SQVTM and CDR2 ANQGSEA. The CDR3 DNA reads as TGCAGCGTCGGGACAGGGAAATCTGAAGCTTTCTTT. It translates to CSVGTGKSEAFF.

This sequence joins TRBV6-5 and TRBJ1-2; D is uncertain. Germline values: CDR1 MNHEY, CDR2 SVGAGI. This CDR3 has 14 amino acids. Trimming cost V 4 bases and J 2 bases, with 11 bases left between them. CDR3 sequence (DNA): TGTGCCAGCAGTTCCACCATGTGGAACTATGGCTACACCTTC. Protein: CASSSTMWNYGYTF.

The V and J genes are TRBV2 and TRBJ2-7; maybe TRBD2 (5 bases). The CDR3 sequence is 16 residues long. Germline lookup yields CDR1 SNHLY and CDR2 FYNNEI. Trimming took 7 bases from V and 5 from J, leaving 24 bases between them. The chain's CDR3 is CASNRGLSVMKDEQYF. CDR3 bases: TGTGCCAGCAATCGTGGCCTTAGCGTGATGAAGGACGAGCAGTACTTC.

The chain couples TRBV19 to TRBJ2-3; TRBD2 aligns across 7 bases. The germline V gene encodes CDR1 LNHDA and CDR2 SQIVND (reference sequence). V dropped 5 bases and J dropped 6; count of bases not matched to a gene: 8. The CDR3 runs to 14 residues. CDR3 DNA: TGTGCCAGTAGTCTTGGACTAGTCGTGGATACGCAGTATTTT. This encodes CASSLGLVVDTQYF.

V usage is TRBV29-1 and J usage is TRBJ2-3; possibly TRBD1 or TRBD2 for D (5 bases each). This CDR3 region has 13 residues. CDR1 and CDR2 (germline): SQVTM, ANQGSEA. V was cut by 7 bases and J by 3 bases, with 14 bases left in between. The CDR3 here is CSGWGRTTDTQYF. DNA of the CDR3: TGCAGCGGGTGGGGACGGACAACAGATACGCAGTATTTT.

The rearrangement uses TRBV12-3 or TRBV12-4 and TRBJ1-1, with 7 bases fitting TRBD1. V shed 2 bases, J shed 2 bases, and the junction held 5 bases outside the gene matches. The CDR3 runs 15 residues. This CDR3 is CASSLRAGGNTEAFF. The CDR3 DNA reads TGTGCCAGCAGTTTACGCGCAGGGGGAAACACTGAAGCTTTCTTT.